What follows are 25 T cell receptor beta chains derived from one specimen sequenced in a study of T cell clones after liver transplantation. Generated by immunoSEQ multiplex PCR, the TCRdb table keeps only in-frame clones and is missing some. The sample lists roughly 100,000 clones, about 80% seen once, with around 2.9% in the top ten. Sequenced here: CD4+ T cells from blood, sampled approximately 50 months after liver transplant. These receptors were obtained from a human patient who received a liver transplant. Some T cells may possibly be graft donor cells.

The chain couples TRBV7-2 to TRBJ2-1; D uncertain. Germline CDR1 reads SGHTA; CDR2 reads FQGNSA. Trimming left V 5 bases short and J 5 bases short, with 16 bases between. There are 15 residues in the CDR3. In DNA, the CDR3 is TGTGCCAGCAGCCTGCTGGTAGTTGGGGACAATGAGCAGTTCTTC. It translates to CASSLLVVGDNEQFF.

The chain combines TRBV5-1 with TRBJ2-1; 8 bases are a match to TRBD2. V was clipped by 2 bases and J by 0 bases; unmatched bases: 1. The CDR3 extends over 15 amino acids. Looked up from germline, CDR1 is SGHRS and CDR2 is YFSETQ. CDR3 sequence (DNA): TGCGCCAGCAGCTTCACTAGCGGCTCCTACAATGAGCAGTTCTTC. Translating gives CASSFTSGSYNEQFF.

V is TRBV5-1 and J is TRBJ1-6; possible D gene TRBD1, 6 bases. This CDR3 spans 15 amino acids. Germline V gene sequence: CDR1 SGHRS, CDR2 YFSETQ. V lost 1 base, J lost 7 bases, and 12 bases lay in between. For the CDR3, the DNA is TGCGCCAGCAGCTTGTGGGGGCAGGAAAATTCACCCCTCCACTTT. Protein product: CASSLWGQENSPLHF.

V usage is TRBV18 and J usage is TRBJ2-2; D is unresolved. The V and J ends lost 1 base and 0 bases respectively, with 6 bases between them. This CDR3 spans 15 amino acids. Germline CDR1 and CDR2: KGHSH and LQKENI. This CDR3 is CASSPQTANTGELFF. The CDR3 bases are TGTGCCAGCTCACCACAAACAGCGAACACCGGGGAGCTGTTTTTT.

This clone turned up a few times. This rearrangement joins TRBV4-1 to TRBJ1-2; possibly TRBD1 for D (5 bases). The CDR3 covers 15 residues. Per the germline V gene, CDR1 is MGHRA and CDR2 is YSYEKL. V shed 0 bases and J shed 4 bases, with 12 bases lying between them. The CDR3 DNA reads TGCGCCAGCAGCCAAGAATCCCAGGGTAGCTATGGCTACACCTTC. This translates into CASSQESQGSYGYTF.

This clone was found once. The V gene is TRBV18, the J gene TRBJ2-7; 7 bases are a match to TRBD1. After removal of 6 bases from V and 2 bases from J, the junction contained 4 bases not matched to a gene. The CDR3 has 13 amino acids. Germline lookup yields CDR1 KGHSH and CDR2 LQKENI. The CDR3 is CASSGQVPYEQYF. The CDR3 nucleotides read TGTGCCAGCTCCGGACAGGTTCCCTACGAGCAGTACTTC.

V and J are TRBV29-1 and TRBJ2-2; D possibly uses TRBD1 or TRBD2 (5 bases each). The CDR3 runs 11 residues. Per the germline V gene, CDR1 is SQVTM and CDR2 is ANQGSEA. V lost 8 bases and J lost 7, with 11 bases in between. The CDR3 loop is CSYGALGELFF. DNA of the CDR3: TGCAGCTACGGGGCCCTCGGGGAGCTGTTTTTT.

In its sample, this clone was seen once. The chain recombines TRBV28 with TRBJ1-5; D perhaps matches TRBD1 (6 bases). CDR1 and CDR2 (germline): MDHEN, SYDVKM. The germline V and J ends were trimmed by 6 bases and 2 bases, with 20 bases remaining between them. The CDR3 totals 17 residues. The CDR3 here is CASRPTLIQGGNQPQHF. CDR3 bases: TGTGCCAGCAGACCTACCCTCATACAGGGAGGCAATCAGCCCCAGCATTTT.

This sequence joins TRBV7-8 and TRBJ2-1; D not certain. Looked up from germline, CDR1 is SGHVS and CDR2 is FQNEAQ. The CDR3 loop spans 12 amino acids. Trimming removed 7 bases from V and 6 bases from J, with 10 bases in between. As DNA, the CDR3 is TGTGCCAGCAACTCTCTGGGCAATGAGCAGTTCTTC. Translation gives CASNSLGNEQFF.

The chain recombines TRBV7-5 with TRBJ1-1; TRBD1 was called by the table and not checked on the DNA. TRBV7-5 is termed a pseudogene. The CDR3 has 19 amino acids. As DNA, the CDR3 is TGTGTCAGAAGCTTAGTTTCAGGGAAATCAAGGAACATGAACACTGAAGCTTTCTTT. This translates into CVRSLVSGKSRNMNTEAFF.

The chain has TRBV5-1 and TRBJ2-7; 7 nucleotides align to TRBD2. CDR1 SGHRS and CDR2 YFSETQ come from the germline V gene. This CDR3 comprises 12 residues. With V trimmed by 4 bases and J by 9 bases, 7 bases remained unmatched. CDR3 amino acids: CASSPTGEGQYF. The DNA of the CDR3 is TGCGCCAGCAGCCCCACGGGGGAGGGGCAGTACTTC.

This chain uses TRBV19 with TRBJ2-2; D not resolved. This CDR3 is built from 14 residues. V was trimmed by 2 bases and J by 1 base, leaving 5 bases between them. Germline CDR1 reads LNHDA; CDR2 reads SQIVND (reference sequence). CDR3 protein: CASSIQKNTGELFF. CDR3 bases: TGTGCCAGTAGTATACAGAAGAACACCGGGGAGCTGTTTTTT.

This sequence joins TRBV15 and TRBJ1-1; D possibly corresponds to TRBD1 (5 bases). Looked up from germline, CDR1 is LNHNV and CDR2 is YYDKDF (reference sequence). V lost 5 bases, J lost 7 bases, and 14 bases lay in between. The CDR3 has 13 amino acids. The CDR3 nucleotides read TGTGCCACCAGCGGCCCCTCGGGGGTTGAAGCTTTCTTT. Encoded protein: CATSGPSGVEAFF.

The chain couples TRBV30 to TRBJ2-7, with D perhaps matching TRBD2 (5 bases). Looked up from germline, CDR1 is GTSNPN and CDR2 is SVGIG (reference sequence). This CDR3 spans 13 amino acids. The V and J ends lost 4 bases and 6 bases respectively, with 16 bases between them. The CDR3 DNA sequence: TGTGCCTGGAATGAGGGCCTTTACCTCGAGCAGTACTTC. Its translation: CAWNEGLYLEQYF.

This clone occurred once. The gene calls are TRBV7-2 and TRBJ2-1; no firm D call. V lost 5 bases to trimming and J lost 4 bases, with 6 bases between them. The CDR3 loop spans 12 amino acids. Germline V gene lookup returns CDR1 SGHTA and CDR2 FQGNSA. CDR3 amino acids: CASSTYYNEQFF. Here the CDR3 DNA reads TGTGCCAGCAGCACCTATTACAATGAGCAGTTCTTC.

The chain links TRBV11-2 to TRBJ1-2; no firm D call. Trimming took 1 base from V and 4 from J, leaving 10 bases between them. This CDR3 contains 14 residues. Germline V gene data show CDR1 as SGHAT and CDR2 as FQNNGV. The CDR3, as DNA: TGTGCCAGCAGCTTAGCGGAGGGAGTCTATGGCTACACCTTC. Translated, it gives CASSLAEGVYGYTF.

This clone was recorded once. The chain has TRBV25-1 and TRBJ2-1; 7 bases map to TRBD2. Per germline, CDR1 MGHDK and CDR2 SYGVNS. The CDR3 is made up of 14 amino acids. Germline trimming cut 4 bases from V and 6 bases from J; bases unmatched to any gene: 6. This CDR3 is CASSGSGTINEQFF. CDR3 sequence (DNA): TGTGCCAGCAGTGGGTCCGGGACTATCAATGAGCAGTTCTTC.

The count of this clone is one. The chain has TRBV7-2 and TRBJ1-1, with D possibly TRBD1 on 5 matching bases. The V and J ends lost 3 bases and 2 bases respectively, with 13 bases between them. Germline CDR1 reads SGHTA; CDR2 reads FQGNSA. The CDR3 runs to 15 residues. CDR3: CASSLGTLPNTEAFF. DNA of the CDR3: TGTGCCAGCAGCTTGGGGACTCTACCAAACACTGAAGCTTTCTTT.

The chain joins TRBV6-5 to TRBJ1-3, with D uncertain. Trimming stripped 4 bases from V and 3 bases from J, with 13 bases between. Germline CDR1 is MNHEY and CDR2 is SVGAGI. The length of the CDR3 is 15 residues. The CDR3 DNA reads as TGTGCCAGCAGTTCCTCCTCGGGGTTTGGAAACACCATATATTTT. Its translation is CASSSSSGFGNTIYF.

The chain has TRBV5-1 and TRBJ2-7; D call uncertain. The V end lost 4 bases, the J end lost 7 bases, and 15 bases lay between the germline ends. The germline V gene encodes CDR1 SGHRS and CDR2 YFSETQ. The CDR3 length is 13 residues. CDR3 nucleotide sequence: TGCGCCAGCAGCATACCTAGGAATGGGGAGCAGTACTTC. Amino acids: CASSIPRNGEQYF.

This clone has only a few counts. The chain has TRBV28 and TRBJ2-7, with D unresolved. The V gene lost 6 bases and the J gene lost 2 bases, with 14 bases spanning the gap. There are 14 residues in the CDR3. Germline lookup yields CDR1 MDHEN and CDR2 SYDVKM. CDR3 protein: CASSLVVVPYEQYF. The CDR3 region has the DNA TGTGCCAGCAGCTTGGTCGTAGTGCCCTACGAGCAGTACTTC.

The J gene is TRBJ1-1, the V gene TRBV5-1; 9 bases match TRBD1. This CDR3 contains 15 residues. CDR1 and CDR2 (germline): SGHRS, YFSETQ. V was clipped by 3 bases and J by 4 bases; unmatched bases: 7. The CDR3 sequence: CASSSLQGAFTEAFF. The CDR3 bases are TGCGCCAGCAGCTCGCTACAGGGGGCGTTCACTGAAGCTTTCTTT.

The chain couples TRBV7-8 to TRBJ1-4; D is unclear. The CDR3 runs 16 residues. Trimming took off 2 bases at V and 7 bases at J, with 17 bases between the two ends. Looked up from germline, CDR1 is SGHVS and CDR2 is FQNEAQ. CDR3 sequence reads: CASSLQFPGNIEKLFF. The CDR3 DNA is TGTGCCAGCAGCTTACAATTTCCGGGGAACATTGAAAAACTGTTTTTT. Filled out from reference TRBV7-8 and TRBJ1-4, the complete variable domain reads GAGVSQSPRYKVAKRGQDVALRCDPISGHVSLFWYQQALGQGPEFLTYFQNEAQLDKSGLPSDRFFAERPEGSVSTLKIQRTQQEDSAVYLCASSLQFPGNIEKLFFGSGTQLSVL.

As for this clone: The junction departs from the called germline gene at one end, perhaps through a read error. V is TRBV5-1 and J is TRBJ2-3; D not certain. CDR3 length equals 14 residues. Germline lookup yields CDR1 SGHRS and CDR2 YFSETQ. The CDR3: CASRGDLLTNTPNF. The CDR3 region has the DNA TGCGCCAGCAGAGGAGACTTACTCACGAATACGCCCAATTTT. Full variable domain (missing parts from reference TRBV5-1 and TRBJ2-3): KAGVTQTPRYLIKTRGQQVTLSCSPISGHRSVSWYQQTPGQGLQFLFEYFSETQRNKGNFPGRFSGRQFSNSRSEMNVSTLELGDSALYLCASRGDLLTNTPNFGPGTRLTVL.

The V gene is TRBV5-4, the J gene TRBJ1-1; possible D gene TRBD1, 5 bases. Germline V lookup: CDR1 SGHNT, CDR2 YYREEE (reference sequence). The CDR3 is 15 residues long. V was shortened by 4 bases and J by 1 base, with 14 bases between the two germline ends. The CDR3 here is CASSPGLYGNTEAFF. CDR3 in DNA: TGTGCCAGCAGCCCGGGACTATATGGGAACACTGAAGCTTTCTTT.